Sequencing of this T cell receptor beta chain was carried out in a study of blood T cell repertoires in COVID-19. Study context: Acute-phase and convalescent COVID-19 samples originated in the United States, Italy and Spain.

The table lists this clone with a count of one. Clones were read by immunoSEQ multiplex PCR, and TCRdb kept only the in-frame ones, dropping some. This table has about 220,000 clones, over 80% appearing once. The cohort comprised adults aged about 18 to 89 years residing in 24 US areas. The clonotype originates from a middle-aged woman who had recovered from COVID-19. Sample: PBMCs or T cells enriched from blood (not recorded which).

The CDR3 spells CASSPRQGSSAFF. The DNA for the CDR3 is TGTGCCAGCAGCCCCAGACAGGGCTCGTCTGCTTTCTTT. This chain uses TRBV3-1 (or the pseudogene TRBV3-2) with TRBJ1-1; 7 nucleotides align to TRBD1. The CDR3 runs to 13 residues. V trimming: 4 bases; J trimming: 11 bases; junction bases outside the gene matches: 10. Germline CDR1 and CDR2: LGHDT and YNNKEL (reference sequence).